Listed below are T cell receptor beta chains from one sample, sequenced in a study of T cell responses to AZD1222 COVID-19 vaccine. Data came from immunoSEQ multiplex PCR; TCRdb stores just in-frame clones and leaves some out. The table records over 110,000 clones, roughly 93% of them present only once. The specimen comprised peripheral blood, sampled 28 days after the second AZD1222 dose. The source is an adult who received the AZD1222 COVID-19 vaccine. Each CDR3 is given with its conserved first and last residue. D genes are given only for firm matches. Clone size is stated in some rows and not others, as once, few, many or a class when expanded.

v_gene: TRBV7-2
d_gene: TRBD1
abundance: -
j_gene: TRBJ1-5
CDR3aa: CASSLGTGMRQPQHF
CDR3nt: TGTGCCAGCAGCTTAGGGACAGGGATGAGGCAGCCCCAGCATTTT

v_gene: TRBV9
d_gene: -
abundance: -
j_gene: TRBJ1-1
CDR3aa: CASSVSRGKPAFF
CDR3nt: TGTGCCAGCAGCGTATCCAGGGGTAAACCGGCTTTCTTT

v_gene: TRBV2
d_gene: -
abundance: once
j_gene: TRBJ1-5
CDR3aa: CASRGEGYQPQHF
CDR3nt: TGTGCCAGCAGAGGAGAGGGGTATCAGCCCCAGCATTTT

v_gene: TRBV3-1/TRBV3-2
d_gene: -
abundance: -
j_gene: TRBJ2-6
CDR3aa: CASREAGANVLTF
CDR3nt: TGTGCCAGCAGGGAAGCTGGGGCCAACGTCCTGACTTTC

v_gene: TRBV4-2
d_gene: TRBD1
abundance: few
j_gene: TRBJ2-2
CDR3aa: CASSQDTTGGYTGELFF
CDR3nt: TGTGCCAGCAGCCAAGATACGACAGGGGGATACACCGGGGAGCTGTTTTTT

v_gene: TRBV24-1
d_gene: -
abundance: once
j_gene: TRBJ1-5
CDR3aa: CATSHGGGYQPQHF
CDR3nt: TGTGCCACCAGTCATGGTGGGGGATATCAGCCCCAGCATTTT

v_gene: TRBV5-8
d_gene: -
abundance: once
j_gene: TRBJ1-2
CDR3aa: CASSLWVIGDYGYTF
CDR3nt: TGTGCCAGCAGCTTGTGGGTGATTGGAGACTATGGCTACACCTTC

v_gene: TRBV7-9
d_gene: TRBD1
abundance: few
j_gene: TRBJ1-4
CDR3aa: CASSLGTGMRNEKLFF
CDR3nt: TGTGCCAGCAGCTTAGGGACAGGCATGAGAAATGAAAAACTGTTTTTT

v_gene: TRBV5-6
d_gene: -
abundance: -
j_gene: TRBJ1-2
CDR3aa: CASSFGAGAQQGYTF
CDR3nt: TGTGCCAGCAGCTTTGGGGCAGGGGCTCAACAGGGCTACACCTTC

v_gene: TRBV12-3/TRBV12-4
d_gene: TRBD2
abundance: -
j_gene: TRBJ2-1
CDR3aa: CASSGLANNEQFF
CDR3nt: TGTGCCAGCTCGGGACTAGCGAACAATGAGCAGTTCTTC

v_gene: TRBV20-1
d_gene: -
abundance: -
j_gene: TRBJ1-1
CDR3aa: CSPESYTEAFF
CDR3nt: TGCAGTCCCGAGTCATACACTGAAGCTTTCTTT

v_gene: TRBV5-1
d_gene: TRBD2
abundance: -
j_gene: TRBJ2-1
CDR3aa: CASGRTSGRYEQFF
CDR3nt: TGCGCCAGCGGACGGACTAGTGGTAGATATGAGCAGTTCTTC

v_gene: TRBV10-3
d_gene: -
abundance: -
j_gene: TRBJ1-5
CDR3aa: CAISDPDSYYSNQPQHF
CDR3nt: TGTGCCATCAGTGACCCAGACAGCTATTATAGCAATCAGCCCCAGCATTTT

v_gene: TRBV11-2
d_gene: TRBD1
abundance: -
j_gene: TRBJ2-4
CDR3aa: CASSSWTGEGNIQYF
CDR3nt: TGTGCCAGCAGCTCGTGGACAGGGGAGGGAAACATTCAGTACTTC

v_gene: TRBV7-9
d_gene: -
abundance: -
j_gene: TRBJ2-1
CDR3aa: CASSALTNNEQFF
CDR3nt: TGTGCCAGCAGTGCTTTGACCAACAATGAGCAGTTCTTC

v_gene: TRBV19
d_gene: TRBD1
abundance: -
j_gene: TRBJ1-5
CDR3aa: CASSTTGGGQPQHF
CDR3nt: TGTGCCAGTAGTACCACAGGGGGCGGTCAGCCCCAGCATTTT

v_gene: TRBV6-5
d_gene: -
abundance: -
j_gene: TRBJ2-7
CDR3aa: CASRLKSSYEQYF
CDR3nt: TGTGCCAGCAGACTGAAGAGCTCCTACGAGCAGTACTTC

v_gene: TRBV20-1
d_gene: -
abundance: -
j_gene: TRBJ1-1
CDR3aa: CSAAGAGEAFF
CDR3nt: TGCAGTGCAGCAGGGGCCGGTGAAGCTTTCTTT

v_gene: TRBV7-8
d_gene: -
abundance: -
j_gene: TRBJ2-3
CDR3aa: CASSLTFQGSAYF
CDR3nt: TGTGCCAGCAGCTTAACTTTCCAGGGTTCAGCCTATTTT

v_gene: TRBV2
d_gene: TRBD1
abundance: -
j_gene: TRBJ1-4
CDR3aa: CASRPRTGVREKLFF
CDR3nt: TGTGCCAGCAGACCAAGGACAGGGGTTAGAGAAAAACTGTTTTTT

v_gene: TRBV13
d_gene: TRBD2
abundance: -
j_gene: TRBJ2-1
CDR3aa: CASRVTRGLERSEQFF
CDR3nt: TGTGCCAGCAGGGTTACACGGGGACTAGAAAGGAGTGAGCAGTTCTTC

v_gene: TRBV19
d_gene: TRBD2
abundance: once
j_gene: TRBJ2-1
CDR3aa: CASSISGSPYNEQFF
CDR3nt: TGTGCCAGTAGTATTAGCGGGAGTCCCTACAATGAGCAGTTCTTC

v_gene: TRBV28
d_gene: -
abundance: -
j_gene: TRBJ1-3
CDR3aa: CASFTGQGRGNTIYF
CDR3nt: TGTGCCAGCTTTACCGGGCAGGGGAGAGGAAACACCATATATTTT

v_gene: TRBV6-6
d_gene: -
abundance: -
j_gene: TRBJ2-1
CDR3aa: CASSGSQGRINEQFF
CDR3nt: TGTGCCAGCAGTGGTAGTCAGGGGAGGATCAATGAGCAGTTCTTC

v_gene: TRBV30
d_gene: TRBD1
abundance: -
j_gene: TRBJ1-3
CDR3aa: CAWSLRTGSPISGNTIYF
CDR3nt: TGTGCCTGGAGTTTACGGACAGGGAGCCCCATCTCTGGAAACACCATATATTTT

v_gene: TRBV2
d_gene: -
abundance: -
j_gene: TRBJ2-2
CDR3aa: CASRDIGAANTGELFF
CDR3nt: TGTGCCAGCAGGGACATAGGGGCGGCGAACACCGGGGAGCTGTTTTTT

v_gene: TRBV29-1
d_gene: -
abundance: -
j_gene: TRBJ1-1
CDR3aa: CSVEDGGEAFF
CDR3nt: TGCAGCGTTGAAGACGGGGGCGAAGCTTTCTTT

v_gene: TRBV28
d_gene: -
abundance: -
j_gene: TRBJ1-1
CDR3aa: CASSLSLTEAFF
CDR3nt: TGTGCCAGCAGTTTGTCTCTAACTGAAGCTTTCTTT

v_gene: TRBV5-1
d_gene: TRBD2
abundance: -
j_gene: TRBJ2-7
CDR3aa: CASSLAGESSYEQYF
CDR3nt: TGCGCCAGCAGCTTAGCGGGAGAGAGCTCCTACGAGCAGTACTTC

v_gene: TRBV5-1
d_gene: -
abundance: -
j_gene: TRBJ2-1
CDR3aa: CASSLDHQRQFF
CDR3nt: TGCGCCAGCAGCCTGGACCATCAAAGACAGTTCTTC

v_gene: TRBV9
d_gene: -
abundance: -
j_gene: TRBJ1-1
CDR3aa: CASSVGAGDGKPNTEAFF
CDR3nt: TGTGCCAGCAGCGTAGGGGCGGGGGACGGAAAACCGAACACTGAAGCTTTCTTT

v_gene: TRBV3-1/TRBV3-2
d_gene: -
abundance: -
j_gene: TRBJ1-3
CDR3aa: CASSSRPGPSGNTIYF
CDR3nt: TGTGCCAGCAGCTCACGGCCGGGGCCCTCTGGAAACACCATATATTTT

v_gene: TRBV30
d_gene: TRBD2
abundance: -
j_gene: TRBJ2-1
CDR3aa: CAGDGLVYNEQFF
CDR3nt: TGTGCCGGCGATGGACTAGTCTACAATGAGCAGTTCTTC

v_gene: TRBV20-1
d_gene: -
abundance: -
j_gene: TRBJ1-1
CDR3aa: CSASKIAGLNTEAFF
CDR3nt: TGCAGTGCTAGTAAAATAGCAGGGCTGAACACTGAAGCTTTCTTT

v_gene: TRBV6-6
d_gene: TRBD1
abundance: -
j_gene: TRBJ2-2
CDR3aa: CASSYGQGARAGELFF
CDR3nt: TGTGCCAGCAGTTACGGACAGGGGGCAAGGGCCGGGGAGCTGTTTTTT

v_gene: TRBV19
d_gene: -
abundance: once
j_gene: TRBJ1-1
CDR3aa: CASSPSGNTEAFF
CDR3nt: TGTGCCAGTAGCCCAAGCGGGAACACTGAAGCTTTCTTT

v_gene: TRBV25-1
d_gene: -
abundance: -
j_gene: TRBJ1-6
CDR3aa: CASSEEDSPLHF
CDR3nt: TGTGCCAGCAGTGAGGAGGATTCACCCCTCCACTTT

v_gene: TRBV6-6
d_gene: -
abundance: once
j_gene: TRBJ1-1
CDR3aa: CASNRGVTNTEAFF
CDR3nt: TGTGCCAGCAATAGGGGGGTCACGAACACTGAAGCTTTCTTT

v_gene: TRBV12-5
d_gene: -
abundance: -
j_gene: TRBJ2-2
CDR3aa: CASGFGSERLVSGELFF
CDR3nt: TGTGCTAGTGGTTTTGGGTCTGAGCGGTTAGTCTCCGGGGAGCTGTTTTTT

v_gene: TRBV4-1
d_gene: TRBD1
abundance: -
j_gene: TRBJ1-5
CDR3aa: CASSQAGFRGAAWKGNQPQHF
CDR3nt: TGCGCCAGCAGCCAAGCAGGTTTCAGGGGGGCGGCGTGGAAAGGCAATCAGCCCCAGCATTTT

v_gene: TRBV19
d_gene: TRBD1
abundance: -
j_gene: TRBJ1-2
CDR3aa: CASSILTGAHGYTF
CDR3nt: TGTGCCAGTAGTATCCTAACAGGGGCGCATGGCTACACCTTC

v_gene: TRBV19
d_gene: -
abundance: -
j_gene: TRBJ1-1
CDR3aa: CASLRLQGSTEAFF
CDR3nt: TGTGCCAGTCTCCGGTTACAGGGTTCTACTGAAGCTTTCTTT